Following are 16 T cell receptor beta chains from one sample sequenced in a study of T cell repertoires in cytomegalovirus infection. TCRdb reanalysed the reads using MiXCR and keeps one entry per CDR3 protein. The sample includes about 190,000 distinct CDR3 sequences, 8.5% to 10% of them seen just once. The source material was PBMCs. These receptors were obtained from a human donor in good health (CMV status not recorded). Some clones in this sample may be carry-over from other donors' samples.

This clonotype occurred many times. This rearrangement joins TRBV7-2 to TRBJ1-5; D uncertain. CDR1 and CDR2 from the germline V gene are SGHTA and FQGNSA. The CDR3 loop spans 16 amino acids. V dropped 0 bases and J dropped 0 bases, with 9 bases sitting between them. CDR3: CASSLASGSSNQPQHF. CDR3 DNA sequence: TGTGCCAGCAGCTTAGCCTCGGGAAGTAGCAATCAGCCCCAGCATTTT.

This chain links TRBV6-1 with TRBJ2-2; unclear D gene. The CDR3 loop spans 12 amino acids. Germline V gives CDR1 MNHNS, CDR2 SASEGT. The V and J ends lost 6 bases and 6 bases respectively, with 8 bases between them. The CDR3 sequence is CASSPWAGELFF. In DNA, the CDR3 is TGTGCCAGCAGCCCGTGGGCCGGGGAGCTGTTTTTT.

The chain couples TRBV28 to TRBJ1-6; weak D call: TRBD1 (6 bases). V lost 6 bases, J lost 8 bases, and 14 bases lay in between. The CDR3 spans 14 residues. From germline, CDR1 is MDHEN and CDR2 SYDVKM. The CDR3 DNA reads TGTGCCAGCAGCATCGGAGGGGGGTATTCACCCCTCCACTTT. Translated: CASSIGGGYSPLHF.

This clonotype has a count of ten or more. The chain joins TRBV28 to TRBJ1-1, with D perhaps TRBD1 (5 bases). CDR1 and CDR2 from the germline V gene are MDHEN and SYDVKM. V was pared by 6 bases and J by 1 base, with 12 bases between. The length of the CDR3 is 14 residues. The CDR3 loop is CASSPGTENTEAFF. DNA for the CDR3: TGTGCCAGCAGCCCCGGGACGGAGAACACTGAAGCTTTCTTT.

This clonotype was found a few times. This chain uses TRBV13 with TRBJ2-7, with D perhaps matching TRBD2 (5 bases). The V gene's germline CDR1 is PRHDT and CDR2 FYEKMQ (reference sequence). The ends were cut back, 5 bases at V and 0 bases at J, with 14 bases in the middle. The CDR3 sequence is 15 residues long. CDR3 sequence reads: CASSPRTLSSYEQYF. CDR3 sequence (DNA): TGTGCCAGCAGCCCACGGACTCTGAGCTCCTACGAGCAGTACTTC.

This clonotype was picked up many times. V usage is TRBV7-9 and J usage is TRBJ2-7, with D possibly being TRBD2 (6 bases). This CDR3 contains 15 residues. Germline CDR1 and CDR2: SEHNR and FQNEAQ (reference sequence). The germline V and J ends were trimmed by 6 bases and 0 bases, with 15 bases remaining between them. CDR3 residues: CASSRGTAASYEQYF. In DNA form, the CDR3 reads TGTGCCAGCAGTCGCGGGACGGCCGCCTCCTACGAGCAGTACTTC.

At least ten counts were recorded for this clonotype. The rearrangement uses TRBV7-2 and TRBJ1-6, with D tentatively TRBD1 (6 bases). The CDR3 runs to 20 residues. The germline V gene encodes CDR1 SGHTA and CDR2 FQGNSA. V was cut by 5 bases and J by 0 bases, with 23 bases left in between. The CDR3 DNA is TGTGCCAGCAGCCCGTACATGGGGGCACTATTCAGCTCCTATAATTCACCCCTCCACTTT. It codes for CASSPYMGALFSSYNSPLHF.

The chain combines TRBV20-1 with TRBJ2-4, with D tentatively TRBD2 (6 bases). The CDR3 totals 16 residues. Per the germline V gene, CDR1 is DFQATT and CDR2 is SNEGSKA (reference sequence). V was cut by 3 bases and J by 1 base, with 16 bases left in between. This CDR3 is CSARTRLDRAKNIQYF. CDR3 DNA sequence: TGCAGTGCTAGGACTAGACTAGATCGCGCCAAAAACATTCAGTACTTC.

CDR3 in DNA: TGTGCCAGCAGTGAAGTAGCGGGGGGGCCCGAGGAGACCCAGTACTTC. Its protein product is CASSEVAGGPEETQYF. V is TRBV2 and J is TRBJ2-5; TRBD2 matches at 11 bases. J lost 5 bases, V lost 1 base, and 6 bases had no gene match. Germline CDR1 and CDR2: SNHLY and FYNNEI. This CDR3 region has 16 residues.

This clonotype has at least ten counts. The chain recombines TRBV28 with TRBJ2-2; maybe TRBD1 (5 bases). Germline values: CDR1 MDHEN, CDR2 SYDVKM. Trimming removed 6 bases from V and 3 bases from J, with 23 bases in between. The CDR3 totals 18 residues. The CDR3 nucleotides read TGTGCCAGCAGACCAGACAGTCCCAACCGTGTTTACACCGGGGAGCTGTTTTTT. It specifies CASRPDSPNRVYTGELFF.

In this sample, this clonotype turned up once. The genes are TRBV28 and TRBJ1-5, with 7 bases lining up with TRBD1. The CDR3 spans 15 residues. The V segment lost 5 bases and the J segment 5 bases; nucleotides outside the gene matches: 9. CDR1 is MDHEN and CDR2 is SYDVKM in the germline V gene. The CDR3 is CASSPRDSTYQPQHF. CDR3 nucleotide sequence: TGTGCCAGCAGTCCCAGGGACAGTACATATCAGCCCCAGCATTTT.

This clonotype was counted at least ten times. This chain links TRBV23-1 with TRBJ2-7; 7 bases map to TRBD2. TRBV23-1 is known as an ORF, though its function is uncertain. The ends lost 8 bases at V and 0 bases at J; junction bases unmatched: 7. The CDR3 is made up of 14 amino acids. The CDR3 region is CASPKRGSSYEQYF. The CDR3 bases are TGCGCCAGCCCGAAGCGGGGCAGCTCCTACGAGCAGTACTTC.

In this sample, this clonotype turned up a few times. V is TRBV24-1 and J is TRBJ1-2; D perhaps matches TRBD1 (6 bases). V was shortened by 6 bases and J by 4 bases, with 11 bases between the two germline ends. This CDR3 has 13 residues. From germline, CDR1 is KGHDR and CDR2 SFDVKD. For the CDR3, the DNA is TGTGCCACCAGTCCAGGGGCGGTCTATGGCTACACCTTC. Protein product: CATSPGAVYGYTF.

The chain combines TRBV15 with TRBJ1-4, with TRBD1 as a possible D gene (5 bases). The CDR3 covers 13 residues. Per germline, CDR1 LNHNV and CDR2 YYDKDF (reference sequence). V was trimmed by 3 bases and J by 8 bases, leaving 10 bases between them. This CDR3 is CATSSLGQEKLFF. In nucleotides, the CDR3 is TGTGCCACCAGCAGCCTCGGACAAGAAAAACTGTTTTTT.

Points on this clonotype: A clone one base away is much larger, so this may be a read error. The chain carries TRBV7-4 and TRBJ1-5, with D possibly TRBD1 on 6 matching bases. CDR1 and CDR2 (germline): SGHVT, SQSDAQ. The CDR3 totals 15 residues. The CDR3, as DNA: TGTGCCAGCAGCTCTCTTCCCAGGGGAGATCAGCCCCAGCAGTTT. It is translated as CASSSLPRGDQPQQF.

This clonotype was seen at least ten times. The chain couples TRBV15 to TRBJ1-2; D remains unclear. The germline V and J ends were trimmed by 0 bases and 4 bases, with 9 bases remaining between them. CDR3 length equals 14 residues. Germline lookup yields CDR1 LNHNV and CDR2 YYDKDF (reference sequence). Here the CDR3 DNA reads TGTGCCACCAGCAGAGATCAGGCCGCCTATGGCTACACCTTC. This sequence encodes CATSRDQAAYGYTF.